A selection of T cell receptor beta chains follows, all from one sample in a study of T cell repertoires in cytomegalovirus infection. These TCRs are of unknown antigen specificity. TCRdb reprocessed the reads via MiXCR and lists one record per CDR3 protein. The sample lists some 560,000 distinct CDR3 sequences; just under 40% were seen once. Sample: cultured PBMCs, taken from culture after CMV antigen stimulation. All receptors come from a human donor in good health (CMV status not recorded). Some clones in this sample may be carry-over from other donors' samples. Both conserved end residues are part of each CDR3. The D gene is left open where the match is weak. Clone size is stated in some rows and not others, as once, few, many or a class when expanded.

>TRBV4-1|-|15|few|TRBJ1-2
TGCGCCAGCAGCCAGGGGTCAGGAAGCGGCTATGGCTACACCTTC
CASSQGSGSGYGYTF
>TRBV7-2|-|14|-|TRBJ2-7
TGTGCCAGCAGCCTCAGGGACGGGGGCGGCGAGCAGTACTTC
CASSLRDGGGEQYF
>TRBV7-2|-|14|-|TRBJ1-1
TGTGCCAGCAGGTTATTCTCCGGGACCGCGGAAGCTTTCTTT
CASRLFSGTAEAFF
>TRBV7-9|-|14|-|TRBJ1-4
TGTGCCAGCAAGGCAAGGACCGCCGATGGGGAACTGTTTTTT
CASKARTADGELFF
>TRBV4-2|-|15|-|TRBJ2-5
TGTGCCAGCAGCCAAGGCCCGGGGGCCGGGGAGACCCAGTACTTC
CASSQGPGAGETQYF
>TRBV2|-|14|-|TRBJ1-2
TGTGCCAGCAGAGGAGGCAGCGCCTTTGGAGGCTACACCTTC
CASRGGSAFGGYTF
>TRBV7-2|TRBD2|15|-|TRBJ2-1
TGTGCCAGCAGCGCCGGGACTAGCGGGAACAATGAGCAGTTCTTC
CASSAGTSGNNEQFF
>TRBV6-5|-|13|-|TRBJ1-2
TGTGCCAGCAGTCGAACAGCAAGCTATGGCTACACCTTC
CASSRTASYGYTF
>TRBV5-1|TRBD1|15|-|TRBJ2-5
TGCGCCAGCAGCCCACCGACAGGGAACCAAGAGACCCAGTACTTC
CASSPPTGNQETQYF
>TRBV20-1|TRBD1|14|-|TRBJ2-3
TGCAGTGCAGGGGGACAGGGGTCATCAGGAACGCAGTATTTT
CSAGGQGSSGTQYF
>TRBV12-3/TRBV12-4|-|13|-|TRBJ1-4
TGTGCCAGCAGGACTCCCGAGGGGGAAAAACTGTTTTTT
CASRTPEGEKLFF
>TRBV7-8|TRBD1|12|-|TRBJ2-3
TGTGCCAGCAGCCCTACAGGGGCTACGCAGTATTTT
CASSPTGATQYF
>TRBV23-1|-|16|few|TRBJ2-5
TGCGCCAGCAGTCCCCGAGGGGGGGGCACCAGGGAGACCCAGTACTTC
CASSPRGGGTRETQYF
>TRBV4-2|-|16|few|TRBJ1-2
TGTGCCAGCAGCCAAGATCCACAACAGGGAGGAGGTGGCTACACCTTC
CASSQDPQQGGGGYTF
>TRBV6-6|-|16|few|TRBJ2-3
TGTGCCAGCAGTTACTCGAGGGGCGCATATACAGATACGCAGTATTTT
CASSYSRGAYTDTQYF
>TRBV5-1|TRBD2|17|once|TRBJ2-3
TGCGCCAGCAGCCCAAAGATAACTAGCGGGGGTCCAGATACGCAGTATTTT
CASSPKITSGGPDTQYF
>TRBV7-2|-|13|-|TRBJ1-5
TGTGCCAGCAGCTTAGGAAGGGGCCGGGCCCAGCATTTT
CASSLGRGRAQHF
>TRBV7-3|-|15|few|TRBJ1-5
TGTGCCAGCAGCACCCTGACGGTTAGCAATCAGCCCCAGCATTTT
CASSTLTVSNQPQHF
>TRBV7-8|-|15|few|TRBJ2-7
TGTGCCAGCAGGCCAGGTAGGGACCCTAATACGGAGCAGTACTTC
CASRPGRDPNTEQYF
>TRBV2|-|14|-|TRBJ2-7
TGTGCCAGCAGTCCAGGGATCAGCTCCTACGAGCAGTACTTC
CASSPGISSYEQYF
>TRBV20-1|-|15|-|TRBJ1-4
TGCAGTGCTAGGGAGGTTCGGAGTAAGGTTGAAAAACTGTTTTTT
CSAREVRSKVEKLFF
>TRBV20-1|-|14|-|TRBJ2-3
TGCAGTGCTAGATGGGGGGGCAGCACAGATACGCAGTATTTT
CSARWGGSTDTQYF
>TRBV7-2|-|14|few|TRBJ2-5
TGTGCCAGCAGCCCCCGAGGACCTGATACGACCCAGTACTTC
CASSPRGPDTTQYF
>TRBV6-8|-|16|-|TRBJ1-2
TGTGCCAGCAGTGGTGTCGACAGCCTGATCTCCTATGGCTACACCTTC
CASSGVDSLISYGYTF
>TRBV2|TRBD2|14|few|TRBJ2-5
TGTGCCAGCAGAGTCAGCGGGGCAAGAGAGACCCAGTACTTC
CASRVSGARETQYF
>TRBV6-2/TRBV6-3|-|14|-|TRBJ1-1
TGTGCCAGCGGACCAAGTGGGGGGCGCACTGAAGCTTTCTTT
CASGPSGGRTEAFF
>TRBV7-2|-|14|few|TRBJ2-7
TGTGCCAGCAGTCCCGGGTGGGGGATGTGGGAGCAGTACTTC
CASSPGWGMWEQYF
>TRBV7-2|-|18|once|TRBJ1-5
TGTGCCAGCAGCCCAAGATGGGCCAGCTTTAATAGCAATCAGCCCCAGCATTTT
CASSPRWASFNSNQPQHF
>TRBV7-2|TRBD2|16|few|TRBJ2-3
TGTGCCAGCAGCGGACTAGCGGGCGATAGCACAGATACGCAGTATTTT
CASSGLAGDSTDTQYF
>TRBV12-3/TRBV12-4|-|14|few|TRBJ1-2
TGTGCCAGCAGTTACAGGGAAGTTGGCTATGGCTACACCTTC
CASSYREVGYGYTF
>TRBV12-3/TRBV12-4|TRBD2|13|-|TRBJ2-7
TGTGCCAGCACCACCTCCCGGGAGGCCGAGCAGTACTTC
CASTTSREAEQYF
>TRBV7-2|-|15|-|TRBJ2-3
TGTGCCAGCAGCTCGGAGACTTGGATGGGGGATACGCAGTATTTT
CASSSETWMGDTQYF
>TRBV7-2|TRBD1|15|few|TRBJ2-7
TGTGCCAGCAGCCTTACTACAGGGGGCTCCAACGAGCAGTACTTC
CASSLTTGGSNEQYF
>TRBV2|-|16|-|TRBJ2-1
TGTGCCAGCAGTGCCCGGGACGACGGCTCCTACAATGAGCAGTTCTTC
CASSARDDGSYNEQFF
>TRBV20-1|TRBD2|18|few|TRBJ2-1
TGCAGTGCTCCCGGACAGGGACTAGCGGGAGGGCTTGCGAATGAGCAGTTCTTC
CSAPGQGLAGGLANEQFF
>TRBV6-1|-|14|-|TRBJ1-5
TGTGCCAGCAGTGGTGTGGGGGGCAATCAGCCCCAGCATTTT
CASSGVGGNQPQHF
>TRBV7-8|-|14|-|TRBJ1-1
TGTGCCAGCAGCTTACCACCCATGAACACTGAAGCTTTCTTT
CASSLPPMNTEAFF
>TRBV7-2|TRBD1|14|-|TRBJ2-5
TGTGCCAGCAGCTTCGACAGGGGGCTTGAGACCCAGTACTTC
CASSFDRGLETQYF
>TRBV9|TRBD2|15|few|TRBJ2-5
TGTGCCAGCAGAGCCGGGACTAGCGGCCAAGAGACCCAGTACTTC
CASRAGTSGQETQYF
>TRBV7-9|-|13|-|TRBJ1-5
TGTGCCAGCAGCTCGAGTCAGGGGCAGCCCCAGCATTTT
CASSSSQGQPQHF
>TRBV2|TRBD1|13|-|TRBJ2-7
TGTGCCAGCAGCGTAGAAACAGGGGGGGAGCAGTACTTC
CASSVETGGEQYF
>TRBV19|TRBD2|16|-|TRBJ2-7
TGTGCCAGTAGTACGCGGACTAGCGGAAGATCCTACGAGCAGTACTTC
CASSTRTSGRSYEQYF
>TRBV7-9|-|15|-|TRBJ2-5
TGTGCCAGCAGCCCCCCCGCCGGATCTCAAGAGACCCAGTACTTC
CASSPPAGSQETQYF
>TRBV4-3|-|16|-|TRBJ1-2
TGCGCCAGCAGCCGAGGGGGGGGCCAGTCCAACTATGGCTACACCTTC
CASSRGGGQSNYGYTF
>TRBV7-2|-|14|few|TRBJ2-7
TGTGCCAGCAGCTCGTCCGGAGTTCTCTACGAGCAGTACTTC
CASSSSGVLYEQYF
>TRBV5-5|-|16|-|TRBJ1-5
TGTGCAGCAGCGCCACGGGGGACTATTAGCAATCAGCCCCAGCATTTT
CAAAPRGTISNQPQHF
>TRBV10-3|-|16|-|TRBJ2-4
TGTGCCATCAGAAGTCATACGGATCTAGCCAAAAACATTCAGTACTTC
CAIRSHTDLAKNIQYF
>TRBV7-9|TRBD2|17|-|TRBJ2-5
TGTGCCAGCAGCATTAGCGGGAGGATGGTACGTTGGGAGACCCAGTACTTC
CASSISGRMVRWETQYF
>TRBV19|-|15|few|TRBJ2-3
TGTGCCAGCAGATTATCGGCATCGGGCACAGATACGCAGTATTTT
CASRLSASGTDTQYF
>TRBV7-9|-|20|few|TRBJ1-4
TGTGCCAGCAGCCCAGCTTGGGGAGGGGAAGTTATCGCGGCTAATGAAAAACTGTTTTTT
CASSPAWGGEVIAANEKLFF
>TRBV12-3/TRBV12-4|TRBD2|16|-|TRBJ2-4
TGTGCCAGCAGTCACGGACTAGGCCTCTCCAAAAACATTCAGTACTTC
CASSHGLGLSKNIQYF
>TRBV7-2|-|15|-|TRBJ2-5
TGTGCCAGCAGCTCACCGCCTGGGGGCGAGGAGACCCAGTACTTC
CASSSPPGGEETQYF
>TRBV7-2|-|15|many|TRBJ1-6
TGTGCCAGCAGCTTAGCGGGGAGGACTAATTCACCCCTCCACTTT
CASSLAGRTNSPLHF
>TRBV28|-|15|-|TRBJ1-4
TGTGCCAGCAGTCCTTACTCTGCAACTAATGAAAAACTGTTTTTT
CASSPYSATNEKLFF